The source of this TCR beta chain is a study of blood T cell repertoires in COVID-19. Profiling relied on immunoSEQ multiplex PCR, and the TCRdb table lists in-frame clones only, not all of them. The table includes just over 80,000 clones, more than 60% detected once. The V end lost 8 bases, the J end lost 5 bases, and 25 bases lay between the germline ends. The germline V gene has CDR1 MGHDK and CDR2 SYGVNS. CDR3 size: 16 residues. The origin of this receptor is a woman of 80 years or more with active or convalescent COVID-19. The genes are TRBV25-1 and TRBJ2-7; D is perhaps TRBD2 (5 bases). The sample taken for sequencing was peripheral blood. CDR3 in DNA: TGTGCCAGCCGACCCCCGATACGCCTCAAAGCGGACGAGCAGTACTTC. This sequence encodes CASRPPIRLKADEQYF.